Given below is one T cell receptor beta chain in context. These data belong to a study of blood T cell repertoires in COVID-19. Study overall: The analysed material was cDNA or gDNA that came from T cells, B-cell-depleted T cells, or PBMCs.

Participants were aged roughly 18 to 100 years from around 24 US areas. Clinical histories supplied by participants themselves formed the basis of cohort assignment. TCRdb's table, derived via immunoSEQ multiplex PCR, lists solely in-frame clones and lacks some. Counted here are 150,000 to 200,000 clones, 65% to 85% occurring once; the ten biggest clones make up around 5.9%. The ends lost 3 bases at V and 7 bases at J; junction bases unmatched: 8. Germline CDR1 KGHDR, CDR2 SFDVKD. The CDR3 extends over 16 amino acids. The TCR originated in a man aged 40-50 years who had recovered from COVID-19. Material for sequencing was PBMCs or T cells enriched from blood (not recorded which). The chain combines TRBV24-1 with TRBJ2-1, with 10 bases fitting TRBD2. CDR3 sequence (DNA): TGTGCCACCAGTGATCCCCAGCGGGGGGGCAAAAATGAGCAGTTCTTC. Translating it yields CATSDPQRGGKNEQFF.